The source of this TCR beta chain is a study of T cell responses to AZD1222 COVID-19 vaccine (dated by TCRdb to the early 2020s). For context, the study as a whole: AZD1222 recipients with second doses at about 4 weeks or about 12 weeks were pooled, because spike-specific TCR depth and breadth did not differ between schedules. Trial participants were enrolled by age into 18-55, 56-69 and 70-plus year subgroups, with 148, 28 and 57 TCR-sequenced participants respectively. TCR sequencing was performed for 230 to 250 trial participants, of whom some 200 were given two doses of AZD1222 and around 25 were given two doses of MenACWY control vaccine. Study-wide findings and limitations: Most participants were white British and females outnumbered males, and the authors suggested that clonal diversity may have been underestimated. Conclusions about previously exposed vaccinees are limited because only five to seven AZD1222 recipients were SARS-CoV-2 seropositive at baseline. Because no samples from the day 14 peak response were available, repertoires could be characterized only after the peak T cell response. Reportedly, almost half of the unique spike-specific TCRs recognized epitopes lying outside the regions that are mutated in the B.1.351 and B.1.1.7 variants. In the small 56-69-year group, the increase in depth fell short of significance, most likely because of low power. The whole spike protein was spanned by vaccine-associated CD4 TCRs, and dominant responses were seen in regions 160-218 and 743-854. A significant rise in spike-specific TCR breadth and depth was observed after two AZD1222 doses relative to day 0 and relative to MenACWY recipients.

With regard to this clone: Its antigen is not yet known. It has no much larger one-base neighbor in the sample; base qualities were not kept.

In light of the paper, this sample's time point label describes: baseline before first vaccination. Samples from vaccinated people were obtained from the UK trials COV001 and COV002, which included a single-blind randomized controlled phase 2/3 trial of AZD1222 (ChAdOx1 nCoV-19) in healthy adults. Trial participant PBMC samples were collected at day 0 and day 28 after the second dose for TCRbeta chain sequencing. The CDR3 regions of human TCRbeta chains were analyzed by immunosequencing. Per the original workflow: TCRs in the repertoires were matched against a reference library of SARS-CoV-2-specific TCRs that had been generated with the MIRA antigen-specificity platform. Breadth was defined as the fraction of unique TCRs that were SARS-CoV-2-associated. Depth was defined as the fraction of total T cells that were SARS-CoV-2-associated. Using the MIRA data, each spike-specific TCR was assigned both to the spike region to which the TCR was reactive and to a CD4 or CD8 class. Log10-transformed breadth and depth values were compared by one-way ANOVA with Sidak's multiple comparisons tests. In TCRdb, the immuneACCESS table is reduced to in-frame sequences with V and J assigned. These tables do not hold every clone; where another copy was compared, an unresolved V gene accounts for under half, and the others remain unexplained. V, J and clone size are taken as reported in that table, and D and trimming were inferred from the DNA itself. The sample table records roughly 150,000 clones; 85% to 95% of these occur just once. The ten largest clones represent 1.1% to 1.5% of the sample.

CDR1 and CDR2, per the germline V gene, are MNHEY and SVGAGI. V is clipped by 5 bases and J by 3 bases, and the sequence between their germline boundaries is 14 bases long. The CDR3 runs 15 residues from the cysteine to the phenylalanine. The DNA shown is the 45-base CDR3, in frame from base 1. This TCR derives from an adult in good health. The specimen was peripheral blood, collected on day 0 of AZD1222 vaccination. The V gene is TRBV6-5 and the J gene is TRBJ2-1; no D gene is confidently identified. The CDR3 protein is CASSPSFRVYNEQFF. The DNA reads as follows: TGTGCCAGCAGTCCTAGTTTTAGGGTCTACAATGAGCAGTTCTTC.